The 20 T cell receptor beta chains listed next were all sequenced from one sample in a study of regulatory T cells in long-lasting Graves disease. This sample's time point: newly diagnosed GD, antithyroid drugs for less than 3 months. RNA extracted from PBMCs served as the sequencing template. iRepertoire HTBI primers and Arm-PCR of CDR3 regions built TCR beta libraries. Each CDR3 protein is one row after TCRdb ran MiXCR on the multiplex PCR reads. The sample carries fewer than 550,000 distinct CDR3 sequences, about 16% recorded once. In addition, the sample was reused for a study of T cells in Graves' hyperthyroidism and ophthalmopathy.

This sample comprised peripheral blood mononuclear cells (PBMCs), obtained at new diagnosis, from a patient treated with antithyroid drugs. The receptors were gathered from a woman aged 40 to 65 with Graves disease.

Concerning this clonotype itself: A much larger clone differs by one base, so this may be a read error. The chain recombines TRBV6-1 with TRBJ1-1; TRBD1 might be the D (6 bases). The CDR3 runs to 15 residues. Trimming took 1 base from V and 3 from J, leaving 12 bases between them. Germline V gene lookup returns CDR1 MNHNS and CDR2 SASEGT. Here the CDR3 reads CASSEETGTDTEAFF. The CDR3 bases are TGTGCCAGCAGTGAAGAGACAGGCACGGACACTGAAGCTTTCTTT.

This clonotype was observed many times. The J gene is TRBJ2-7, the V gene TRBV12-3 or TRBV12-4, with TRBD1 identical over 7 bases. After removal of 6 bases from V and 3 bases from J, the junction contained 2 bases not matched to a gene. The CDR3 is made up of 12 amino acids. The CDR3 region has the DNA TGTGCCAGCAGAAGACAGGGCTACGAGCAGTACTTC. It codes for CASRRQGYEQYF.

This clonotype was recorded many times. CDR3 DNA sequence: TGTGCCAGCAGTTCCCAGGGTGGTTCTCAGCCCCAGCATTTT. The encoded protein is CASSSQGGSQPQHF. The chain recombines TRBV27 with TRBJ1-5; possible D gene TRBD1, 5 bases. Germline-derived CDR1 and CDR2 are MNHEY and SMNVEV (reference sequence). CDR3 length equals 14 residues. Trimming shortened V by 4 bases and J by 6 bases, and 13 bases separated the two germline ends.

The sample holds a few counts of this clonotype. The rearrangement links TRBV12-3 or TRBV12-4 to TRBJ2-2, with D possibly being TRBD1 or TRBD2 (5 bases each). V was cut by 5 bases and J by 0 bases, with 13 bases left in between. The CDR3 contains 16 residues. The CDR3, as DNA: TGTGCCAGCAGTCCCTCGGGGCTCGCGAACACCGGGGAGCTGTTTTTT. This translates into CASSPSGLANTGELFF.

This clonotype was picked up many times. V usage is TRBV9 and J usage is TRBJ2-5; no clear D. The CDR3 has 14 amino acids. Trimming pared 0 bases from V and 5 bases from J, leaving 11 bases between. The germline V gene encodes CDR1 SGDLS and CDR2 YYNGEE. The CDR3, as DNA: TGTGCCAGCAGCGTAGAACCAGCAGCTGAGACCCAGTACTTC. It specifies CASSVEPAAETQYF.

In this sample, this clonotype turned up many times. J is TRBJ2-5 and V is TRBV12-5; TRBD1 or TRBD2 may be the D gene (5 bases each). Germline CDR1 LGHNT, CDR2 FRNRAP. This CDR3 is built from 15 residues. The V gene lost 10 bases and the J gene lost 3 bases, with 21 bases spanning the gap. The CDR3 coding sequence is TGTGCTACTAGCCTAGGGGCAGGCCTCGAAGAGACCCAGTACTTC. Protein sequence: CATSLGAGLEETQYF.

There are many counts of this clonotype. The J gene is TRBJ1-1, the V gene TRBV6-1; D is uncertain. Germline CDR1 reads MNHNS; CDR2 reads SASEGT. The CDR3 is 12 amino acids. V dropped 6 bases and J dropped 8 bases, with 13 bases sitting between them. CDR3 bases: TGTGCCAGCAGCAATAATGGACGGGAAGCTTTCTTT. This sequence encodes CASSNNGREAFF.

This clonotype was counted between two and nine times. The chain has TRBV19 and TRBJ1-1; D is unresolved. This CDR3 has 13 amino acids. CDR1 is LNHDA, CDR2 SQIVND, per germline (reference sequence). V was cut by 4 bases and J by 5 bases, with 11 bases left in between. The CDR3 reads CASSREDGTEAFF. For the CDR3, the DNA is TGTGCCAGTAGTAGGGAAGATGGGACTGAAGCTTTCTTT.

CDR3 sequence: CSIREGNSPLHF. The CDR3 DNA is TGCAGTATCCGGGAGGGAAATTCACCCCTCCACTTT. This chain links TRBV20-1 with TRBJ1-6; D is undetermined. Trimming removed 8 bases from V and 7 bases from J, with 12 bases in between. Germline lookup yields CDR1 DFQATT and CDR2 SNEGSKA (reference sequence). The CDR3 covers 12 residues.

The V and J genes are TRBV12-3 or TRBV12-4 and TRBJ1-3; D unclear. The V gene lost 7 bases and the J gene lost 0 bases, with 19 bases spanning the gap. The CDR3 totals 17 residues. CDR3 DNA: TGTGCCAGCAATTTGGGTCGGGGTACCGACTCTGGAAACACCATATATTTT. Translating gives CASNLGRGTDSGNTIYF.

This clonotype was seen ten or more times. The V and J genes are TRBV20-1 and TRBJ1-5; D gene ambiguous. V lost 1 base to trimming and J lost 6 bases, with 7 bases between them. CDR1 and CDR2 (germline): DFQATT, SNEGSKA (reference sequence). CDR3 length: 12 amino acids. CDR3 sequence: CSARAGLQPQHF. The CDR3 bases are TGCAGTGCTAGAGCCGGTCTTCAGCCCCAGCATTTT.

Only a few counts were recorded for this clonotype. The V and J genes are TRBV6-5 and TRBJ1-1, with 9 bases identical to TRBD1. This CDR3 contains 14 residues. CDR1 and CDR2 from the germline V gene are MNHEY and SVGAGI. With V trimmed by 2 bases and J by 3 bases, 1 base remained unmatched. The CDR3 sequence is CASSYDRGDTEAFF. The DNA of the CDR3 is TGTGCCAGCAGTTACGACAGGGGGGACACTGAAGCTTTCTTT.

The chain employs TRBV3-1 and TRBJ1-1; no reliable D call. CDR1 LGHDT and CDR2 YNNKEL come from the germline V gene (reference sequence). This CDR3 has 14 residues. Trimming took off 1 base at V and 4 bases at J, with 10 bases between the two ends. The CDR3 DNA reads TGTGCCAGCAGCCAAGGTGTACGGTCCACTGAAGCTTTCTTT. This gives the protein CASSQGVRSTEAFF.

The V gene is TRBV7-9, the J gene TRBJ2-1; the match to TRBD1 covers 9 bases. Germline-derived CDR1 and CDR2 are SEHNR and FQNEAQ (reference sequence). J lost 6 bases, V lost 5 bases, and 5 bases had no gene match. CDR3 size: 14 residues. CDR3 region: CASSGTGSVNEQFF. CDR3 sequence (DNA): TGTGCCAGCAGCGGGACAGGGTCCGTCAATGAGCAGTTCTTC.

In this sample, this clonotype turned up a few times. Without the conserved terminal phenylalanine or tryptophan, this CDR3 likely stems from a read error. This chain uses TRBV6-2 or TRBV6-3 with TRBJ2-1, with a weak D call TRBD2 (6 bases). The CDR3 runs to 16 residues. Trimming shortened V by 0 bases and J by 6 bases, and 15 bases separated the two germline ends. The V gene's germline CDR1 is MNHEY and CDR2 SVGEGT. The CDR3 spells CASSYSVEGSRNEQFL. The CDR3 nucleotides read TGTGCCAGCAGTTACTCCGTGGAGGGCTCACGCAATGAGCAGTTCCTC.

This clonotype was detected ten times or more. The V and J genes are TRBV11-3 and TRBJ2-3; a possible D gene is TRBD1 (5 bases). CDR1 and CDR2 from the germline V gene are SGHNT and YENEEA. The CDR3 is 17 amino acids. V was cut by 1 base and J by 5 bases, with 19 bases left in between. CDR3 sequence: CASSLALRVITQDTQYF. CDR3 sequence (DNA): TGTGCCAGCAGCTTAGCCCTCAGGGTGATTACACAAGATACGCAGTATTTT.

The gene calls are TRBV19 and TRBJ2-1; 11 bases map to TRBD2. The CDR3 totals 14 residues. CDR1 LNHDA and CDR2 SQIVND come from the germline V gene (reference sequence). V gave up 10 bases and J gave up 7 bases; unmatched junction bases: 9. The CDR3 here is CATCWASGGNEQFF. Written as DNA, the CDR3 is TGTGCCACTTGCTGGGCTAGCGGGGGGAATGAGCAGTTCTTC.

This chain connects TRBV19 to TRBJ2-1; TRBD1 might be the D (6 bases). Trimming removed 6 bases at V and 3 bases at J, with 15 bases between. Germline values: CDR1 LNHDA, CDR2 SQIVND (reference sequence). The CDR3 sequence is 15 residues long. The CDR3 nucleotides are TGTGCCAGTAGGGGGATTATCAGGGGCTACAATGAGCAGTTCTTC. Protein product: CASRGIIRGYNEQFF.

This clonotype came up a few times. The chain joins TRBV13 to TRBJ1-2; TRBD1 matches 7 bases. With 4 bases clipped from V and 10 bases from J, the junction kept 9 bases outside the gene matches. The CDR3 is 13 amino acids. Germline CDR1 reads PRHDT; CDR2 reads FYEKMQ (reference sequence). DNA of the CDR3: TGTGCCAGCAGCTCGGGACAGAAAGGGGTCTACACCTTC. Residues: CASSSGQKGVYTF.

The V and J genes are TRBV30 and TRBJ1-4, with D hard to call. Per germline, CDR1 GTSNPN and CDR2 SVGIG (reference sequence). The CDR3 runs to 13 residues. Trimming took 2 bases from V and 3 from J, leaving 7 bases between them. The CDR3 sequence: CAWSMSPNEKLFF. In nucleotides, the CDR3 is TGTGCCTGGAGTATGAGCCCTAATGAAAAACTGTTTTTT. The whole variable domain, filled in from reference TRBV30 and TRBJ1-4, reads SQTIHQWPATLVQPVGSPLSLECTVEGTSNPNLYWYRQAAGRGLQLLFYSVGIGQISSEVPQNLSASRPQDRQFILSSKKLLLSDSGFYLCAWSMSPNEKLFFGSGTQLSVL.